This T cell receptor beta chain comes out of a study of identical twins. Study conclusions and caveats: Insertion counts were lower in abundant cord blood beta clonotypes, a trend that memory repertoires did not show. Those out-of-frame alpha sequences shared by twins showed an excess of low generation probability.

TCRdb used MiXCR to reprocess the 5' RACE reads, holding one entry per CDR3 protein. The table has about 690,000 distinct CDR3 sequences, approximately 6% seen once. On this clonotype: Its cognate antigen is unknown.

Between the trimmed V and J ends, which lost 3 bases and 7 bases, there was a span of 15 bases. The CDR3 loop spans 15 amino acids. The chain carries TRBV12-3 or TRBV12-4 and TRBJ1-4, with TRBD1 as a possible D gene (5 bases). Sequencing used naive T cells sorted from blood. This receptor was obtained from a man between 18 and 29 years old in good health. The CDR3 spells CASSFRSGRGEKLFF. CDR3 sequence (DNA): TGTGCCAGCAGTTTTCGGTCGGGGAGGGGTGAAAAACTGTTTTTT.